These 32 T cell receptor beta chains originate from one sample sequenced in a study of response to subunit inactivated influenza vaccine. From the RT-PCR reads, TCRdb called clonotypes with MiXCR, one entry per CDR3 protein. Found here are about 520,000 distinct CDR3 sequences, about 25% of them singletons; the top ten hold around 1.8%. Here the sequenced sample was CD4+ T cells sorted from PBMCs, taken about 5 days after vaccination. These receptors were collected from a man between 45 and 60 years old who received an inactivated influenza vaccine.

The chain uses TRBV29-1 and TRBJ2-2, with 7 bases aligning to TRBD1. Germline CDR1 and CDR2: SQVTM and ANQGSEA. The CDR3 has 14 residues. J gave up 8 bases and V 0 bases, and 6 bases lay outside the gene matches. The CDR3 loop is CSVEDRPRGGELFF. The DNA for the CDR3 is TGCAGCGTTGAAGATCGGCCCAGGGGGGGGGAGCTGTTTTTT.

V gene TRBV4-3 combines with J gene TRBJ2-7, with D possibly TRBD1 on 5 matching bases. The CDR3 totals 15 residues. V was clipped by 0 bases and J by 2 bases, with 11 bases between them. Germline lookup yields CDR1 LGHNA and CDR2 YSLEER. This chain's CDR3 is CASSQEGASPYEQYF. In DNA, the CDR3 is TGCGCCAGCAGCCAAGAAGGGGCTAGTCCCTACGAGCAGTACTTC.

In this sample, this clonotype turned up a few times. This chain joins TRBV5-1 and TRBJ2-3; 12 bases line up with TRBD2. CDR3 length: 15 amino acids. The germline CDR1 and CDR2 sequences are SGHRS and YFSETQ. V lost 4 bases to trimming and J lost 5 bases; unmatched junction nucleotides: 5. CDR3 sequence: CASSPVLAGGDTQYF. The CDR3 region has the DNA TGCGCCAGCAGCCCCGTACTAGCGGGAGGAGATACGCAGTATTTT. The full variable domain, completed using reference TRBV5-1 and TRBJ2-3, is KAGVTQTPRYLIKTRGQQVTLSCSPISGHRSVSWYQQTPGQGLQFLFEYFSETQRNKGNFPGRFSGRQFSNSRSEMNVSTLELGDSALYLCASSPVLAGGDTQYFGPGTRLTVL.

For this clonotype: The germline gene is not matched at one end of the junction; a read error may be the cause. The chain employs TRBV7-2 and TRBJ2-3; 11 bases fit TRBD1. Per germline, CDR1 SGHTA and CDR2 FQGNSA. The CDR3 runs to 13 residues. CDR3 in amino acids: CASSLGTGGDSHF. CDR3 sequence (DNA): TGTGCCAGCAGCTTAGGGACAGGGGGCGACTCTCACTTT.

This clonotype was counted a single time. The chain carries TRBV7-3 and TRBJ2-5; D remains unclear. Germline lookup yields CDR1 SGHTA and CDR2 FQGTGA. The length of the CDR3 is 13 residues. The V gene lost 6 bases and the J gene lost 4 bases, with 12 bases spanning the gap. CDR3 DNA sequence: TGTGCCAGCAGGTTCTGGGGATTAGAGACCCAGTACTTC. This translates into CASRFWGLETQYF. Looking up the rest from reference TRBV7-3 and TRBJ2-5 gives the full variable domain: GAGVSQTPSNKVTEKGKYVELRCDPISGHTALYWYRQSLGQGPEFLIYFQGTGAADDSGLPNDRFFAVRPEGSVSTLKIQRTERGDSAVYLCASRFWGLETQYFGPGTRLLVL.

With regard to this clonotype: The junction departs from the called germline gene at one end, perhaps through a read error. The rearrangement links TRBV20-1 to TRBJ2-7, with a tentative D call TRBD2 (6 bases). In germline, CDR1 is DFQATT, CDR2 SNEGSKA (reference sequence). The CDR3 totals 11 residues. This CDR3 is CSARDGDFSHF. In nucleotides, the CDR3 is TGCAGTGCTAGGGACGGGGACTTTTCGCACTTC.

Ten or more counts support this clonotype. This sequence joins TRBV12-3 or TRBV12-4 and TRBJ1-6, with D uncertain. Between the trimmed V and J ends, which lost 3 bases and 0 bases, there was a span of 3 bases. This CDR3 region has 14 residues. The CDR3 bases are TGTGCCAGCAGTTTGGGCTCCTATAATTCACCCCTCCACTTT. Translating gives CASSLGSYNSPLHF.

This clonotype was seen a handful of times. This rearrangement joins TRBV4-3 to TRBJ1-2, with D possibly TRBD1 on 5 matching bases. Germline V lookup: CDR1 LGHNA, CDR2 YSLEER. The V end was cut by 4 bases, the J end by 4 bases, with 25 bases between. This CDR3 is built from 18 residues. In DNA, the CDR3 is TGCGCCAGCAGCCCCGAGACAGCAACGTTTTACTCTTTCTATGGCTACACCTTC. This encodes CASSPETATFYSFYGYTF.

Only a few counts were recorded for this clonotype. This CDR3 is CAIRAGGSHNEQFF. For the CDR3, the DNA is TGTGCCATCAGGGCGGGAGGGTCCCACAATGAGCAGTTCTTC. The chain has TRBV10-3 and TRBJ2-1; 9 positions agree with TRBD2. V dropped 6 bases and J dropped 5; count of bases not matched to a gene: 5. Germline V gives CDR1 ENHRY, CDR2 SYGVKD. This CDR3 spans 14 amino acids.

This clonotype came up a few times. The CDR3 region is CASSPQAGSSYEQYF. CDR3 DNA: TGCGCCAGCAGCCCCCAAGCGGGGTCATCCTACGAGCAGTACTTC. This sequence joins TRBV5-1 and TRBJ2-7, with TRBD2 matching over 7 bases. CDR1 SGHRS and CDR2 YFSETQ come from the germline V gene. J lost 1 base, V lost 4 bases, and 8 bases had no gene match. The CDR3 runs to 15 residues.

V gene TRBV4-3 combines with J gene TRBJ2-2, with D hard to call. This CDR3 has 14 amino acids. CDR1 and CDR2 from the germline V gene are LGHNA and YSLEER. V was cut by 0 bases and J by 3 bases, with 5 bases left in between. The CDR3 here is CASSQEADTGELFF. In DNA, the CDR3 is TGCGCCAGCAGCCAAGAGGCGGACACCGGGGAGCTGTTTTTT.

J is TRBJ2-1 and V is TRBV7-9; D remains ambiguous. V lost 10 bases, J lost 0 bases, and 10 bases lay in between. The length of the CDR3 is 13 residues. Germline lookup yields CDR1 SEHNR and CDR2 FQNEAQ (reference sequence). The CDR3 sequence is CATKESSYNEQFF. In DNA, the CDR3 is TGTGCCACCAAAGAAAGCTCCTACAATGAGCAGTTCTTC.

The rearrangement links TRBV5-1 to TRBJ2-7, with D perhaps TRBD1 (5 bases). The V and J ends lost 5 bases and 3 bases respectively, with 12 bases between them. From germline, CDR1 is SGHRS and CDR2 YFSETQ. This CDR3 region has 13 residues. CDR3 loop: CASSIQGLYEQYF. The CDR3 coding sequence is TGCGCCAGCAGTATTCAGGGCCTCTACGAGCAGTACTTC.

V usage is TRBV20-1 and J usage is TRBJ1-1; unclear D gene. Per the germline V gene, CDR1 is DFQATT and CDR2 is SNEGSKA (reference sequence). The V gene lost 0 bases and the J gene lost 3 bases, with 17 bases spanning the gap. This CDR3 has 16 amino acids. The CDR3 loop reads CSARDRGSSKYTEAFF. The CDR3 DNA reads TGCAGTGCTAGAGATCGTGGCAGCTCGAAGTACACTGAAGCTTTCTTT.

This clonotype was recorded a few times. V is TRBV25-1 and J is TRBJ1-1, with 7 bases lining up with TRBD1. The CDR3 runs 14 residues. Germline CDR1 reads MGHDK; CDR2 reads SYGVNS. V was clipped by 6 bases and J by 5 bases; unmatched bases: 9. CDR3 in DNA: TGTGCCAGCAGAGAGACAGGGACAGCAACTGAAGCTTTCTTT. Amino acids: CASRETGTATEAFF.

The gene calls are TRBV6-2 or TRBV6-3 and TRBJ1-5; D unresolved. The V end was cut by 2 bases, the J end by 5 bases, with 10 bases between. Germline V gene data show CDR1 as MNHEY and CDR2 as SVGEGT. CDR3 length: 14 residues. CDR3 sequence: CASSYLSSDQPQHF. The CDR3 DNA reads as TGTGCCAGCAGTTACCTTTCGTCCGATCAGCCCCAGCATTTT.

In its sample, this clonotype was seen a few times. V is TRBV20-1 and J is TRBJ2-3, with no clear D. Trimming pared 6 bases from V and 0 bases from J, leaving 19 bases between. The V gene's germline CDR1 is DFQATT and CDR2 SNEGSKA (reference sequence). This CDR3 has 16 amino acids. CDR3 sequence reads: CSAQTVQTRSTDTQYF. CDR3 nucleotides: TGCAGTGCCCAAACCGTGCAGACTCGAAGCACAGATACGCAGTATTTT.

This clonotype was counted between two and nine times. The rearrangement links TRBV7-3 to TRBJ2-1, with TRBD2 identical over 7 bases. The CDR3 runs to 13 residues. Losses at the gene ends were 1 base for V and 14 bases for J; bases not matched to a gene: 8. The V gene's germline CDR1 is SGHTA and CDR2 FQGTGA. As DNA, the CDR3 is TGTGCCAGCAGCTTAAATCTGGGAGGGATCAAGTTCTTC. This codes for CASSLNLGGIKFF.

This chain uses TRBV6-1 with TRBJ2-1, with D possibly TRBD2 on 7 matching bases. The germline V gene has CDR1 MNHNS and CDR2 SASEGT. V was clipped by 6 bases and J by 2 bases, with 17 bases between them. The CDR3 is 16 residues long. CDR3 residues: CASRGGAGSPYNEQFF. In DNA form, the CDR3 reads TGTGCCAGCAGAGGGGGGGCGGGGAGTCCCTACAATGAGCAGTTCTTC.

This clonotype was detected ten times or more. The V call is TRBV20-1, the J call TRBJ1-1; the match to TRBD1 covers 8 bases. Germline V lookup: CDR1 DFQATT, CDR2 SNEGSKA (reference sequence). The V segment lost 0 bases and the J segment 4 bases; nucleotides outside the gene matches: 7. The CDR3 contains 15 residues. CDR3 residues: CSARDQTGGGTEAFF. Written as DNA, the CDR3 is TGCAGTGCTAGAGACCAAACAGGGGGAGGCACTGAAGCTTTCTTT.

This clonotype was counted a few times. V and J are TRBV7-8 and TRBJ2-1; weak D call: TRBD2 (6 bases). In germline, CDR1 is SGHVS, CDR2 FQNEAQ. Trimming removed 4 bases from V and 8 bases from J, with 24 bases in between. The CDR3 spans 17 residues. The CDR3 is CASSSSGLALLTHEQFF. CDR3 nucleotides: TGTGCCAGCAGCTCCAGCGGGCTAGCCCTCCTTACTCATGAGCAGTTCTTC.

This chain uses TRBV5-1 with TRBJ2-1; the match to TRBD2 covers 7 bases. CDR1 and CDR2 from the germline V gene are SGHRS and YFSETQ. There are 17 residues in the CDR3. Trimming at V came to 0 bases and at J to 5 bases, leaving 11 bases not matched to a gene. The CDR3 reads CASSLGSSGPMNNEQFF. The CDR3 DNA reads as TGCGCCAGCAGCTTGGGTTCTAGCGGACCTATGAACAATGAGCAGTTCTTC.

CDR3 sequence reads: CSARPLRDRGDTQYF. Here the CDR3 DNA reads TGCAGTGCTAGACCTCTCCGGGACAGGGGTGATACGCAGTATTTT. The gene calls are TRBV20-1 and TRBJ2-3; 10 bases are a match to TRBD1. CDR1 and CDR2 (germline): DFQATT, SNEGSKA (reference sequence). V dropped 2 bases and J dropped 6; count of bases not matched to a gene: 8. This CDR3 has 15 amino acids.

The genes are TRBV28 and TRBJ2-7; 8 bases are shared with TRBD2. The germline V gene has CDR1 MDHEN and CDR2 SYDVKM. Unmatched junction bases numbered 12, after V lost 2 bases and J lost 6 bases. This CDR3 spans 16 amino acids. CDR3 loop: CASSLAPGLEGSEQYF. In DNA form, the CDR3 reads TGTGCCAGCAGTTTAGCCCCGGGACTAGAGGGTAGCGAGCAGTACTTC.

The rearrangement uses TRBV3-1 and TRBJ1-5, with D maybe TRBD1 (6 bases). CDR1 LGHDT and CDR2 YNNKEL come from the germline V gene (reference sequence). V was trimmed by 2 bases and J by 3 bases, leaving 14 bases between them. This CDR3 comprises 16 residues. The DNA for the CDR3 is TGTGCCAGCAGCCAATCCCGGGGGGCGGACAATCAGCCCCAGCATTTT. Protein product: CASSQSRGADNQPQHF.

V and J are TRBV4-3 and TRBJ2-2; 7 bases align to TRBD2. CDR1 LGHNA and CDR2 YSLEER come from the germline V gene. The J segment lost 3 bases and the V segment lost 1 base, leaving 5 bases of the junction unmatched. The CDR3 sequence is 16 residues long. The CDR3 region is CASSQGPGGYTGELFF. As DNA, the CDR3 is TGCGCCAGCAGCCAAGGGCCGGGAGGTTACACCGGGGAGCTGTTTTTT.

In this sample, this clonotype turned up a few times. This chain links TRBV7-6 with TRBJ2-3; TRBD1 is a possible D gene (5 bases). Germline CDR1 and CDR2: SGHVS and FNYEAQ. This CDR3 spans 17 amino acids. The V gene lost 2 bases and the J gene lost 4 bases, with 19 bases spanning the gap. The DNA of the CDR3 is TGTGCCAGCAGCTTATTGACAGCCACTTCCAGGCCAGATACGCAGTATTTT. Encoded protein: CASSLLTATSRPDTQYF.

This clonotype was detected only a few times. The chain links TRBV10-3 to TRBJ2-7, with TRBD1 matching over 9 bases. The CDR3 loop spans 13 amino acids. The V gene end was trimmed by 11 bases and the J gene end by 6 bases; junction bases not matched to a gene: 11. Germline CDR1 is ENHRY and CDR2 is SYGVKD. CDR3 coding DNA: TGTGCCGCCCGGACAGGGGACATACGCGAGCAGTACTTC. Protein product: CAARTGDIREQYF.

This clonotype appeared once. J is TRBJ1-2 and V is TRBV20-1; 7 nucleotides agree with TRBD1. The germline CDR1 and CDR2 sequences are DFQATT and SNEGSKA (reference sequence). The CDR3 totals 16 residues. Trimming took 6 bases from V and 4 from J; bases not matched to a gene: 17. The CDR3 is CSATRGGQGDSYGYTF. The CDR3 DNA sequence: TGCAGTGCGACTCGGGGGGGCCAGGGGGACTCCTATGGCTACACCTTC.

This clonotype was seen at least ten times. The chain carries TRBV5-1 and TRBJ2-5; TRBD1 aligns across 8 bases. The CDR3 is 13 amino acids. Germline CDR1 reads SGHRS; CDR2 reads YFSETQ. V gave up 4 bases and J gave up 2 bases; unmatched junction bases: 1. In nucleotides, the CDR3 is TGCGCCAGCAGCCGGACAGGGCAAGAGACCCAGTACTTC. Amino acid sequence: CASSRTGQETQYF.

Details on this clonotype: One junction end does not reproduce the germline sequence, and a read error may be involved. The genes are TRBV7-2 and TRBJ1-2; TRBD1 is a possible D gene (6 bases). This CDR3 contains 14 residues. CDR1 and CDR2 from the germline V gene are SGHTA and FQGNSA. The CDR3 loop is CARSLGSGVYGYTF. The CDR3 region has the DNA TGTGCCAGAAGCTTAGGATCAGGGGTCTATGGCTACACCTTC.

This clonotype was counted a few times. The rearrangement links TRBV12-3 or TRBV12-4 to TRBJ1-6; TRBD1 is a possible D gene (5 bases). The CDR3 totals 15 residues. The V end was cut by 6 bases, the J end by 6 bases, with 15 bases between. CDR3 protein: CASRKGPGTNSPLHF. The CDR3, as DNA: TGTGCCAGCAGGAAGGGACCAGGGACTAATTCACCCCTCCACTTT.